This T cell receptor beta chain originates from a study of response to subunit inactivated influenza vaccine. Study-wide findings and caveats: Authors suggested seasonal influenza vaccinations each recruit few new T cells.

There are a few counts of this clonotype. What it binds is not known. TCRdb re-derived calls from the RT-PCR reads in MiXCR, one entry per CDR3 protein. The sample gives around 650,000 distinct CDR3 sequences, more than 15% of which show up once; roughly 12% is in the top ten. The CDR3 is 12 residues long. Germline V gives CDR1 SQVTM, CDR2 ANQGSEA. Trimming took 5 bases from V and 5 from J, leaving 13 bases between them. Specimen: PBMCs from blood, collected about 12 days after vaccination. This sequence originates from a man in his fifties who received an inactivated influenza vaccine. This chain joins TRBV29-1 and TRBJ2-7; D not resolved. In nucleotides, the CDR3 is TGCAGCGTTTGGCGGAGCAACCACGAGCAGTACTTC. Its protein product is CSVWRSNHEQYF.